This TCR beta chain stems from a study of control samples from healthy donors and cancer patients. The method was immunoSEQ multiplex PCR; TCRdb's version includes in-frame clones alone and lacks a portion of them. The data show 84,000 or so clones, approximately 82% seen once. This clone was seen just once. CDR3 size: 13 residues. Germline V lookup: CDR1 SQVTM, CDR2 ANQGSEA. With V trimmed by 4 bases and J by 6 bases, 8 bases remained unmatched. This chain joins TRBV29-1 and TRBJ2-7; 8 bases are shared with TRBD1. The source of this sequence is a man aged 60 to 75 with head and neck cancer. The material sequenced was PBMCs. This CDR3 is CSVGGQEESEQYF. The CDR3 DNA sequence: TGCAGCGTTGGGGGACAGGAGGAAAGCGAGCAGTACTTC.